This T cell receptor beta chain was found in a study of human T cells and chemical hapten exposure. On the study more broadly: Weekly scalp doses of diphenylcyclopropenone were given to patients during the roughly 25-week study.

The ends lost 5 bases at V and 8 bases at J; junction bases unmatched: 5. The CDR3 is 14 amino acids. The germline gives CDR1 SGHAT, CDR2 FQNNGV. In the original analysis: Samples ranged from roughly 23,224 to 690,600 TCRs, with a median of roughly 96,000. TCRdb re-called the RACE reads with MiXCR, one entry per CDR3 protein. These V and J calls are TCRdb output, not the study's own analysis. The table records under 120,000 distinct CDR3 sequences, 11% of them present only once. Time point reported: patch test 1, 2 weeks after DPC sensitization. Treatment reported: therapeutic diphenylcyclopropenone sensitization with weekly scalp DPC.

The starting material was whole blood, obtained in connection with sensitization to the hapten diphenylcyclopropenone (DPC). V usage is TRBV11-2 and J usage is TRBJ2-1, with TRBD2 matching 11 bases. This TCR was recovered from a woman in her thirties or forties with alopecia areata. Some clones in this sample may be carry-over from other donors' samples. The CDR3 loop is CASSPTSGSYEQFF. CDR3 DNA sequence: TGTGCCAGCAGCCCAACTAGCGGGAGCTATGAGCAGTTCTTC.